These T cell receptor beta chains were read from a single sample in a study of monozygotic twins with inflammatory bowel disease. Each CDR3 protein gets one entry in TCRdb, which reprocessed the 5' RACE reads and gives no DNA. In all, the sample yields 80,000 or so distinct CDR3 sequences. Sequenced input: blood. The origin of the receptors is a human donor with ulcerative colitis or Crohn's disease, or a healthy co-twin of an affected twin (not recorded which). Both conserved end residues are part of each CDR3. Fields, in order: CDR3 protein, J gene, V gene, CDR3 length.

CDR3 protein: CASRGGTGGDEQYF
J gene: TRBJ2-7
V gene: TRBV5-6
CDR3 length: 14

CDR3 protein: CASSASYYGYTF
J gene: TRBJ1-2
V gene: TRBV6-1
CDR3 length: 12

CDR3 protein: CAISDGVGDEQFF
J gene: TRBJ2-1
V gene: TRBV10-3
CDR3 length: 13

CDR3 protein: CASSQYSMNTEAFF
J gene: TRBJ1-1
V gene: TRBV3-1
CDR3 length: 14

CDR3 protein: CSARDWGVGQPQHF
J gene: TRBJ1-5
V gene: TRBV20-1
CDR3 length: 14

CDR3 protein: CASSLIQTGGYNEQFF
J gene: TRBJ2-1
V gene: TRBV5-1
CDR3 length: 16

CDR3 protein: CASSQEFQENTGELFF
J gene: TRBJ2-2
V gene: TRBV3-1
CDR3 length: 16

CDR3 protein: CASSQQRNTEAFF
J gene: TRBJ1-1
V gene: TRBV6-1
CDR3 length: 13

CDR3 protein: CASSSGQGDHNEQFF
J gene: TRBJ2-1
V gene: TRBV5-1
CDR3 length: 15

CDR3 protein: CASSLSGGNEAFF
J gene: TRBJ1-1
V gene: TRBV5-1
CDR3 length: 13

CDR3 protein: CASSYSGLAGVYNEQFF
J gene: TRBJ2-1
V gene: TRBV6-5
CDR3 length: 17

CDR3 protein: CASSLTIGDEAFF
J gene: TRBJ1-1
V gene: TRBV7-3
CDR3 length: 13

CDR3 protein: CSVGQGSNTEAFF
J gene: TRBJ1-1
V gene: TRBV29-1
CDR3 length: 13

CDR3 protein: CASRRQGAALNTEAFF
J gene: TRBJ1-1
V gene: TRBV6-1
CDR3 length: 16

CDR3 protein: CASSSVGILAPQETQYF
J gene: TRBJ2-5
V gene: TRBV7-8
CDR3 length: 17

CDR3 protein: CATSKNRGQGNQPQHF
J gene: TRBJ1-5
V gene: TRBV24-1
CDR3 length: 16

CDR3 protein: CSARRTGTAAYEQYF
J gene: TRBJ2-7
V gene: TRBV20-1
CDR3 length: 15

CDR3 protein: CASSQEGWGADYGYTF
J gene: TRBJ1-2
V gene: TRBV14
CDR3 length: 16

CDR3 protein: CANRDRYYEQYF
J gene: TRBJ2-7
V gene: TRBV6-5
CDR3 length: 12

CDR3 protein: CAISDRGRSPLHF
J gene: TRBJ1-6
V gene: TRBV25-1
CDR3 length: 13

CDR3 protein: CSAAVTGRGIDEQFF
J gene: TRBJ2-1
V gene: TRBV20-1
CDR3 length: 15

CDR3 protein: CASSSGPGLGTDTQYF
J gene: TRBJ2-3
V gene: TRBV7-9
CDR3 length: 16

CDR3 protein: CASRKDRLYYGYTF
J gene: TRBJ1-2
V gene: TRBV6-1
CDR3 length: 14

CDR3 protein: CASTPGGMNTEAFF
J gene: TRBJ1-1
V gene: TRBV3-1
CDR3 length: 14

CDR3 protein: CASSLLAAPYNEQFF
J gene: TRBJ2-1
V gene: TRBV5-4
CDR3 length: 15

CDR3 protein: CASSIEPGRAGQPQHF
J gene: TRBJ1-5
V gene: TRBV19
CDR3 length: 16

CDR3 protein: CASSPTEARGYTF
J gene: TRBJ1-2
V gene: TRBV3-1
CDR3 length: 13

CDR3 protein: CASSLTADYYGYTF
J gene: TRBJ1-2
V gene: TRBV5-1
CDR3 length: 14

CDR3 protein: CSARGGDPTDTQYF
J gene: TRBJ2-3
V gene: TRBV20-1
CDR3 length: 14

CDR3 protein: CASSPQAGQNYGYTF
J gene: TRBJ1-2
V gene: TRBV18
CDR3 length: 15

CDR3 protein: CASSLGPEGTYEQYF
J gene: TRBJ2-7
V gene: TRBV5-5
CDR3 length: 15

CDR3 protein: CASSPTGFNSPLHF
J gene: TRBJ1-6
V gene: TRBV7-6
CDR3 length: 14

CDR3 protein: CASSGGTRIGETQYF
J gene: TRBJ2-5
V gene: TRBV6-1
CDR3 length: 15

CDR3 protein: CASSIATGAYTEAFF
J gene: TRBJ1-1
V gene: TRBV19
CDR3 length: 15

CDR3 protein: CASSLGLVNTEAFF
J gene: TRBJ1-1
V gene: TRBV11-2
CDR3 length: 14

CDR3 protein: CASSSRQNTGELFF
J gene: TRBJ2-2
V gene: TRBV7-8
CDR3 length: 14

CDR3 protein: CASSLSYLGETAKFF
J gene: TRBJ2-1
V gene: TRBV5-1
CDR3 length: 15

CDR3 protein: CSARGGHQNTEAFF
J gene: TRBJ1-1
V gene: TRBV20-1
CDR3 length: 14

CDR3 protein: CASSDSPVGNEQFF
J gene: TRBJ2-1
V gene: TRBV6-4
CDR3 length: 14

CDR3 protein: CASRFGSDYGYTF
J gene: TRBJ1-2
V gene: TRBV5-1
CDR3 length: 13

CDR3 protein: CASSPRSAENEKLFF
J gene: TRBJ1-4
V gene: TRBV18
CDR3 length: 15

CDR3 protein: CASSEEGLGGETQYF
J gene: TRBJ2-5
V gene: TRBV2
CDR3 length: 15

CDR3 protein: CASSQGQGMGETQYF
J gene: TRBJ2-5
V gene: TRBV7-6
CDR3 length: 15

CDR3 protein: CASSLTTGAYEQYF
J gene: TRBJ2-7
V gene: TRBV7-6
CDR3 length: 14

CDR3 protein: CASSFAAGRQPQHF
J gene: TRBJ1-5
V gene: TRBV12-3/TRBV12-4
CDR3 length: 14